Listed below are T cell receptor beta chains from one sample, sequenced in a study of lung T cells in sarcoidosis with Löfgren's syndrome. TCRdb processed the reads anew with MiXCR; each CDR3 protein has one entry. The profile covers 60,000 to 65,000 distinct CDR3 sequences, with roughly 20% appearing a single time and around 2.3% taken by the ten largest. Sequencing input: CD4+ T cells from PBMCs. These receptors were collected from a human donor with sarcoidosis (Löfgren's syndrome or another form), or a control subject (not recorded which). Both conserved end residues are part of each CDR3. A D gene is named only where the DNA matches it firmly. Clone size, where shown, is once, few, many, or a class for clones that have expanded.

length: 14; J: TRBJ2-3; D: TRBD2; V: TRBV29-1; size: few; DNA: TGCACCTGGGGGGCTAGCGGGACGGGAGATACGCAGTATTTT; CDR3: CTWGASGTGDTQYF
length: 13; J: TRBJ2-5; D: NA; V: TRBV2; size: NA; DNA: TGTGCCAGCAGTGCGACACTCCAAGAGGCCCAGTACTTC; CDR3: CASSATLQEAQYF
length: 17; J: TRBJ2-1; D: TRBD2; V: TRBV5-1; size: few; DNA: TGCGCCAGCAGCTTGGAGCCAACTAGCGGGAGGGCCGGTGAGCAGTTCTTC; CDR3: CASSLEPTSGRAGEQFF
length: 14; J: TRBJ1-6; D: NA; V: TRBV28; size: many; DNA: TGTGCCAGCAGTTTAGGGGGCTATAATTCACCCCTCCACTTT; CDR3: CASSLGGYNSPLHF
length: 14; J: TRBJ2-3; D: TRBD2; V: TRBV6-4; size: NA; DNA: TGTGCCAGCAGTGAGCTAGCGGGGGATAATACGCAGTATTTT; CDR3: CASSELAGDNTQYF
length: 14; J: TRBJ1-1; D: NA; V: TRBV11-1; size: NA; DNA: TGTGCCAGCAGCTTAACACAGGGAGTGACTAAAGCTTTCTTT; CDR3: CASSLTQGVTKAFF
length: 12; J: TRBJ1-2; D: NA; V: TRBV28; size: many; DNA: TGTGCCAGCACGCCGTGGGTAGGGGGCTACACCTTC; CDR3: CASTPWVGGYTF
length: 16; J: TRBJ2-3; D: TRBD2; V: TRBV19; size: few; DNA: TGTGCCAGTAGCCGGGCGTTAGCGGGGGGCACAGATACGCAGTATTTT; CDR3: CASSRALAGGTDTQYF
length: 13; J: TRBJ2-1; D: NA; V: TRBV29-1; size: NA; DNA: TGCAGCTCCAAAAGGCCTGGGGGCAATGAGCAGTTCTTC; CDR3: CSSKRPGGNEQFF
length: 13; J: TRBJ1-1; D: NA; V: TRBV12-3/TRBV12-4; size: few; DNA: TGTGCCAGCCGGACAGCCGGGAACACTGAAGCTTTCTTT; CDR3: CASRTAGNTEAFF
length: 14; J: TRBJ1-4; D: NA; V: TRBV7-2; size: NA; DNA: TGTGCCAGCAGCTTAGGGGGCCTTGATGAAAAACTGTTTTTT; CDR3: CASSLGGLDEKLFF
length: 14; J: TRBJ2-3; D: NA; V: TRBV20-1; size: few; DNA: TGCAGTGCTCCCGAGAGGGGCCGGTCAGATACGCAGTATTTT; CDR3: CSAPERGRSDTQYF
length: 19; J: TRBJ2-7; D: TRBD2; V: TRBV20-1; size: few; DNA: TGCAGTGCTCTAGTTGGGACTAGCGGGAGAGCCTATTTCTCCTACGAGCAGTACTTC; CDR3: CSALVGTSGRAYFSYEQYF
length: 12; J: TRBJ2-7; D: TRBD2; V: TRBV20-1; size: NA; DNA: TGCAGCGCCGGGACTAGCTCCTACGAGCAGTACTTC; CDR3: CSAGTSSYEQYF
length: 15; J: TRBJ1-1; D: NA; V: TRBV18; size: few; DNA: TGTGCCAGCTCACCGCCGGGAGGGCTAGACACTGAAGCTTTCTTT; CDR3: CASSPPGGLDTEAFF
length: 18; J: TRBJ2-3; D: TRBD2; V: TRBV5-1; size: few; DNA: TGCGCCAGCAGCTCTGGCCGGACTAGCGGGGAGCTCACAGATACGCAGTATTTT; CDR3: CASSSGRTSGELTDTQYF
length: 15; J: TRBJ1-4; D: NA; V: TRBV28; size: many; DNA: TGTGCCAGCACCGCGGCCGGGGCGGGTAATGAAAAACTGTTTTTT; CDR3: CASTAAGAGNEKLFF
length: 13; J: TRBJ2-5; D: TRBD2; V: TRBV28; size: many; DNA: TGTGCCAGCAGAGGACTAGCCCAAGAGACCCAGTACTTC; CDR3: CASRGLAQETQYF
length: 15; J: TRBJ2-1; D: TRBD2; V: TRBV4-1; size: few; DNA: TGCGCCAGCAGCCAAGACGGGAGGGCGGGCAATGAGCAGTTCTTC; CDR3: CASSQDGRAGNEQFF
length: 16; J: TRBJ2-3; D: TRBD2; V: TRBV2; size: many; DNA: TGTGCCAGCAGTCGGGACTACTTCCCCGAAACAGATACGCAGTATTTT; CDR3: CASSRDYFPETDTQYF
length: 14; J: TRBJ1-2; D: NA; V: TRBV6-1; size: NA; DNA: TGTGCCACAACTGACGGGGGGGCGGGCTATCGCTACACCTTC; CDR3: CATTDGGAGYRYTF
length: 16; J: TRBJ2-5; D: NA; V: TRBV5-1; size: few; DNA: TGCGCCAGCAGCTTGGTCGGGTTCTCCACCCAAGAGACCCAGTACTTC; CDR3: CASSLVGFSTQETQYF
length: 13; J: TRBJ1-5; D: NA; V: TRBV11-2; size: many; DNA: TGTGCCAGCAGCTTAGAGGTCCGGGGCCCGCAGCATTTT; CDR3: CASSLEVRGPQHF
length: 15; J: TRBJ2-1; D: NA; V: TRBV5-1; size: many; DNA: TGCGCCAGCAGCCGCTACCCGACAGGACCCAATGAGCAGTTCTTC; CDR3: CASSRYPTGPNEQFF
length: 13; J: TRBJ2-5; D: NA; V: TRBV2; size: many; DNA: TGTGCCAGCAGTGGAGGTCAGGGTCAGACCCAGTACTTC; CDR3: CASSGGQGQTQYF
length: 15; J: TRBJ1-6; D: NA; V: TRBV7-2; size: NA; DNA: TGTGCCAGCAGCTTAGTTTGGGCCGCTGGGTATACCCTCCACTTT; CDR3: CASSLVWAAGYTLHF
length: 15; J: TRBJ2-7; D: NA; V: TRBV11-2; size: few; DNA: TGTGCCAGCAGCTTTAGACTATCCACGGCCTACGAGCAGTACTTC; CDR3: CASSFRLSTAYEQYF
length: 14; J: TRBJ1-4; D: NA; V: TRBV28; size: many; DNA: TGTGCCAGCAGGATGACAGGCCTTAATGAAAAACTGTTTTTT; CDR3: CASRMTGLNEKLFF
length: 17; J: TRBJ2-3; D: NA; V: TRBV7-3; size: few; DNA: TGTGCCAGCAGCTCGCCGGGTCTTCGAACTAGCACAGATACGCAGTATTTT; CDR3: CASSSPGLRTSTDTQYF
length: 17; J: TRBJ2-5; D: NA; V: TRBV5-6; size: few; DNA: TGTGCCAGCAGCTTGGGGGGCCGGGGTAAGGTCCAAGAGACCCAGTACTTC; CDR3: CASSLGGRGKVQETQYF
length: 13; J: TRBJ2-1; D: NA; V: TRBV28; size: NA; DNA: TGTGCCAGCAGCTTTAGCCTTTATAATGAGCAGTTCTTC; CDR3: CASSFSLYNEQFF
length: 14; J: TRBJ2-6; D: NA; V: TRBV18; size: NA; DNA: TGTGCCAGCTCTCAGGTCTCTGGGGCCAACGTCCTGACTTTC; CDR3: CASSQVSGANVLTF
length: 16; J: TRBJ2-1; D: TRBD2; V: TRBV5-5; size: many; DNA: TGTGCCAGCAGCTTACTAGCGGGAGGGGTCTACAATGAGCAGTTCTTC; CDR3: CASSLLAGGVYNEQFF
length: 21; J: TRBJ1-5; D: NA; V: TRBV27; size: many; DNA: TGTGCCAGCAGTCCTTGGACACCAAGAACCATCCAAAAATATAGCAATCAGCCCCAGCATTTT; CDR3: CASSPWTPRTIQKYSNQPQHF
length: 14; J: TRBJ2-5; D: TRBD1; V: TRBV29-1; size: few; DNA: TGCAGCGCCCCGGCGCGGCAGGGGGTGGAGACCCAGTACTTC; CDR3: CSAPARQGVETQYF
length: 14; J: TRBJ2-7; D: TRBD2; V: TRBV7-2; size: NA; DNA: TGTGCCAGCAGCTCCGGACTAGAATACTACGAGCAGTACTTC; CDR3: CASSSGLEYYEQYF
length: 15; J: TRBJ2-3; D: NA; V: TRBV20-1; size: many; DNA: TGCAGTGCTAGAGATGGGGCGGGATCCACAGATACGCAGTATTTT; CDR3: CSARDGAGSTDTQYF
length: 15; J: TRBJ1-3; D: TRBD1; V: TRBV20-1; size: many; DNA: TGCAGTGCTAAACAGGGGACCATCTCTGGAAACACCATATATTTT; CDR3: CSAKQGTISGNTIYF
length: 17; J: TRBJ2-1; D: NA; V: TRBV18; size: many; DNA: TGTGCCAGCTCACCACTACGGGTAGCGGACTCCTACAATGAGCAGTTCTTC; CDR3: CASSPLRVADSYNEQFF
length: 13; J: TRBJ2-7; D: NA; V: TRBV6-1; size: NA; DNA: TGTGCCAGCATTGAGGGGGGAGACTACGAGCAGTACTTC; CDR3: CASIEGGDYEQYF
length: 18; J: TRBJ2-1; D: NA; V: TRBV27; size: NA; DNA: TGTGCCAGCAGTCCCAGGTCCACCGGGCTAGGAGGCTGGGATGAGCAGTTCTTC; CDR3: CASSPRSTGLGGWDEQFF
length: 15; J: TRBJ1-1; D: TRBD1; V: TRBV11-1; size: few; DNA: TGTGCCAGCAGCTGGGGACAGGCCGTGAACACTGAAGCTTTCTTT; CDR3: CASSWGQAVNTEAFF
length: 15; J: TRBJ2-1; D: NA; V: TRBV6-4; size: NA; DNA: TGTGCCAGCAGTGACGAAGCAGGCTCCTACAATGAGCAGTTCTTC; CDR3: CASSDEAGSYNEQFF
length: 18; J: TRBJ1-1; D: NA; V: TRBV27; size: many; DNA: TGTGCCAGCAGAGCTTTGGGACTGGAGAGGGGGAGGAATACTGAAGCTTTCTTT; CDR3: CASRALGLERGRNTEAFF